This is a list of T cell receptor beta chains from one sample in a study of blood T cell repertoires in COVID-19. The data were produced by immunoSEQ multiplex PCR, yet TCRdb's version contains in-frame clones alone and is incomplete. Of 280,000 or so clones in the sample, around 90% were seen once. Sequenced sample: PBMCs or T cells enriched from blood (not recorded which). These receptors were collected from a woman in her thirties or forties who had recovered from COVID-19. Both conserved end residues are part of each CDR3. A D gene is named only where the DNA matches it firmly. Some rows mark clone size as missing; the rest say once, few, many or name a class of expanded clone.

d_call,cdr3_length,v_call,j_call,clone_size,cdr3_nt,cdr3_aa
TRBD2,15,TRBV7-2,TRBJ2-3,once,TGTGCCAGCAGCGGATGGGTAGCGGGAGCAGATACGCAGTATTTT,CASSGWVAGADTQYF
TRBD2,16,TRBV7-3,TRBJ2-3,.,TGTGCCAGCAGCTTGAGCGGGGGGCTCGATGGAGATACGCAGTATTTT,CASSLSGGLDGDTQYF
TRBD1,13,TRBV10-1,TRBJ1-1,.,TGCGCCAGCAGTCTTACAGGGGACACTGAAGCTTTCTTT,CASSLTGDTEAFF
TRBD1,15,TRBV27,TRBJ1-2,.,TGTGCCAGCAGTTTGCTAGGACAGGGTTCTCGTGGCTACACCTTC,CASSLLGQGSRGYTF
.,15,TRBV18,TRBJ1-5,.,TGTGCCAGCTCAACGGGACTCACGAGCAATCAGCCCCAGCATTTT,CASSTGLTSNQPQHF
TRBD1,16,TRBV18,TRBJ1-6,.,TGTGCCAGCTCACGTTCGGACAGGGGGGATGGTTCACCCCTCCACTTT,CASSRSDRGDGSPLHF
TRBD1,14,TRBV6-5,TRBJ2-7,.,TGTGCCAGCAGTAGACAGGGGCGCTCCTACGAGCAGTACTTC,CASSRQGRSYEQYF
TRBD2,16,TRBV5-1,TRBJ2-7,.,TGCGCCAGCAGCCGGGGGGGAGCGGGACCCTCCTACGAGCAGTACTTC,CASSRGGAGPSYEQYF
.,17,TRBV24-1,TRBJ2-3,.,TGTGCCACCAGTGAATGGGGGGAGGAGTCGGGGACAGATACGCAGTATTTT,CATSEWGEESGTDTQYF
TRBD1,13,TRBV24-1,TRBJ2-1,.,TGTGCCACCCCGCTGGACAGGGAAAATGAGCAGTTCTTC,CATPLDRENEQFF
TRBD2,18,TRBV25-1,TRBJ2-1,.,TGTGCCAGCAGTGAACCTCCCTCAGCTAGCGGGAGGACCAATGAGCAGTTCTTC,CASSEPPSASGRTNEQFF
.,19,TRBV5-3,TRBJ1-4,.,TGTGCCAGAAGCTTGCCCCGGAGGGGTATTTTCTCCAATAATGAAAAACTGTTTTTT,CARSLPRRGIFSNNEKLFF
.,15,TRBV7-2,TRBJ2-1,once,TGTGCCAGCAGCCTACGGGACTTCAAGTACAATGAGCAGTTCTTC,CASSLRDFKYNEQFF
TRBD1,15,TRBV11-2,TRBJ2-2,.,TGTGCCAGCAGCCCCGGGACAGGCATCACCGGGGAGCTGTTTTTT,CASSPGTGITGELFF
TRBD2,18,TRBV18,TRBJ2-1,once,TGTGCCAGCTCACCACCTGGAAGACTAGCGGGACAGTACAATGAGCAGTTCTTC,CASSPPGRLAGQYNEQFF
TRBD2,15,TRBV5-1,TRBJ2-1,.,TGCGCCAGCAGCCCTACTAGCGGGTCCTACAATGAGCAGTTCTTC,CASSPTSGSYNEQFF
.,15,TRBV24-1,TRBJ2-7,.,TGTGCCACCAGTGATAACGGGAAGGCCCTCGGCGAGCAGTACTTC,CATSDNGKALGEQYF
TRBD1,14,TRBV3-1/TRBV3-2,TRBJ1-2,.,TGTGCCAGCAGCCAAGTTAACAGGGGCTATGGCTACACCTTC,CASSQVNRGYGYTF
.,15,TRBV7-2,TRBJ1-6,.,TGTGCCAGCAGCTTACTGGGGGCGGGTAATTCACCCCTCCACTTT,CASSLLGAGNSPLHF
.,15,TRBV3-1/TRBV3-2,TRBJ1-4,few,TGTGCCAGCAGCCCTCCTCGCGGGGGCGAAGAAAAACTGTTTTTT,CASSPPRGGEEKLFF
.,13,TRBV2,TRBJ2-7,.,TGTGCCAGCAGTGAAAAGACAGGTCTCGAGCAGTACTTC,CASSEKTGLEQYF
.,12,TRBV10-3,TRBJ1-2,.,TGTGCCATCATGGCGGCTAACTATGGCTACACCTTC,CAIMAANYGYTF
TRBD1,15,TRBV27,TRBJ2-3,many,TGTGCCAGCAGTAGGGGACAGGGAAGCACAGATACGCAGTATTTT,CASSRGQGSTDTQYF
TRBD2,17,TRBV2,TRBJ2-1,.,TGTGCCAGCGGGACAGGGGCTAGCGGGAGGGCCAGAAATGAGCAGTTCTTC,CASGTGASGRARNEQFF
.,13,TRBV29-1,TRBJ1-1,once,TGCAGCGCAGACAGGACCCTTCACACTGAAGCTTTCTTT,CSADRTLHTEAFF
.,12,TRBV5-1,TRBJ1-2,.,TGCGCCAGCAGCCAGGACAGTTATGGCTACACCTTC,CASSQDSYGYTF
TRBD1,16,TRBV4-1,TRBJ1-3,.,TGCGCCAGCAGCCAGATGGCAGGGGGGTCTGGAAACACCATATATTTT,CASSQMAGGSGNTIYF
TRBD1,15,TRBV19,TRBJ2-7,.,TGTGCCAGTAGTACACAGGGGGGTAAAGCCTACGAGCAGTACTTC,CASSTQGGKAYEQYF
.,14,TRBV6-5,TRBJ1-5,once,TGTGCCAGCAGTACCTCACAGGGCAATCAGCCCCAGCATTTT,CASSTSQGNQPQHF
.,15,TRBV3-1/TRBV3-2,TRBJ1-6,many,TGTGCCAGCAGCCAAGTTTCGGGGACTGGTTCACCCCTCCACTTT,CASSQVSGTGSPLHF
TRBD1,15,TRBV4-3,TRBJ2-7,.,TGCGCCAGCAGCCAAGCCGGGACAGGGGCCTACGAGCAGTACTTC,CASSQAGTGAYEQYF
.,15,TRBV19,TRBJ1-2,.,TGTGCCAGTAGTATCGGGGCAGGGACAACCTATGGCTACACCTTC,CASSIGAGTTYGYTF
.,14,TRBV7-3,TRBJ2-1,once,TGTGCCAGCAGCCCACGGACAGACTACAATGAGCAGTTCTTC,CASSPRTDYNEQFF
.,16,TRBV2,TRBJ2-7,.,TGTGCCAGCAGTGAAGGGAGGGGGGGGTTCATCTACGAGCAGTACTTC,CASSEGRGGFIYEQYF
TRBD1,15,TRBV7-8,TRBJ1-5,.,TGTGCCAGCAGCTCGGACAGGGTGGGCAATCAGCCCCAGCATTTT,CASSSDRVGNQPQHF
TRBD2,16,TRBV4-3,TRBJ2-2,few,TGCGCCAGCAGCCATGGGACTAGCGGAAACACCGGGGAGCTGTTTTTT,CASSHGTSGNTGELFF
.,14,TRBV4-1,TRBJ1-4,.,TGCGCCAGCAGCCTAAGGACAGCAAATGAAAAACTGTTTTTT,CASSLRTANEKLFF
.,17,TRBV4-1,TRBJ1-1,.,TGCGCCAGCAGCCAAGATCTTACCCTAGGGGGAGACACTGAAGCTTTCTTT,CASSQDLTLGGDTEAFF
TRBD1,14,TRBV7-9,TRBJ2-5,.,TGTGCCAGCAGCTACGAGACAGGGCGCGAGACCCAGTACTTC,CASSYETGRETQYF
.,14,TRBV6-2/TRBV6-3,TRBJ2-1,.,TGTGCCAGCGGCCCAGGACTTTCCTGGGGTGAGCAGTTCTTC,CASGPGLSWGEQFF
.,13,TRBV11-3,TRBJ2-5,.,TGTGCCAGCAGCCTACAGGGTGGAGAGACCCAGTACTTC,CASSLQGGETQYF